One and the same sample provided the 7 T cell receptor beta chains below, sequenced in a study of vaccination and CD4 T cells after COVID-19. Oncomine TCR Beta short-read sequencing was applied to DNA from cultured CD4+ T cells. Using its own MiXCR run on the PCR reads, TCRdb lists one record per CDR3 protein. The sample lists 6,500 to 7,500 distinct CDR3 sequences; about 30% were seen once. Treatment specified: approximately nine-day PBMC culture with coronavirus spike peptide pools or control peptides (ViraFEST assay). According to the study, CD4+ T cells from the unexposed donor were gathered ahead of the COVID-19 pandemic (2011-2018). These receptors' antigens are unknown. Input material: CD4+ T cells from blood, cultured in vitro. These receptors all come from a human donor in good health.

This clonotype has a handful of counts. The chain carries TRBV5-5 and TRBJ1-5; D gene uncertain. The CDR3 is 15 amino acids. V shed 1 base and J shed 3 bases, with 11 bases lying between them. From germline, CDR1 is SGHKS and CDR2 YYEKEE (reference sequence). CDR3 nucleotides: TGTGCCAGCAGCTTGAGTGCACAGATCAATCAGCCCCAGCATTTT. Translating gives CASSLSAQINQPQHF.

V gene TRBV19 combines with J gene TRBJ2-1; 7 nucleotides align to TRBD2. V lost 5 bases and J lost 6; bases outside the gene matches: 10. This CDR3 comprises 15 residues. Germline V gene data show CDR1 as LNHDA and CDR2 as SQIVND (reference sequence). This chain's CDR3 is CASSPGGARGNEQFF. CDR3 DNA: TGTGCCAGTAGTCCGGGGGGAGCGCGGGGCAATGAGCAGTTCTTC. Drawing the rest from reference TRBV19 and TRBJ2-1, the complete variable domain is DGGITQSPKYLFRKEGQNVTLSCEQNLNHDAMYWYRQDPGQGLRLIYYSQIVNDFQKGDIAEGYSVSREKKESFPLTVTSAQKNPTAFYLCASSPGGARGNEQFFGPGTRLTVL.

V gene TRBV7-9 combines with J gene TRBJ1-3, with TRBD1 identical over 7 bases. J was trimmed by 2 bases and V by 4 bases; bases with no gene match: 8. Looked up from germline, CDR1 is SEHNR and CDR2 is FQNEAQ (reference sequence). This CDR3 comprises 16 residues. CDR3 sequence (DNA): TGTGCCAGCAGCTCGCCTATTACAGGGGCTGGAAACACCATATATTTT. Its protein product is CASSSPITGAGNTIYF.

CDR3 protein: CSASNPDRLVAEGEQFF. CDR3 in DNA: TGCAGTGCTAGTAACCCGGACAGGCTAGTGGCTGAAGGTGAGCAGTTCTTC. This chain connects TRBV20-1 to TRBJ2-1; 7 nucleotides match TRBD1. CDR1 and CDR2 (germline): DFQATT, SNEGSKA (reference sequence). J lost 9 bases, V lost 3 bases, and 20 bases had no gene match. CDR3 size: 17 residues.

This clonotype counts as medium-sized. This rearrangement joins TRBV2 to TRBJ2-7; D is unresolved. The germline gives CDR1 SNHLY, CDR2 FYNNEI. The CDR3 is made up of 12 amino acids. V was pared by 4 bases and J by 9 bases, with 13 bases between. The CDR3: CASSGLSSGQYF. DNA of the CDR3: TGTGCCAGCAGTGGGCTCTCCTCTGGGCAGTACTTC.

J is TRBJ1-1 and V is TRBV2; D gene ambiguous. CDR1 and CDR2 from the germline V gene are SNHLY and FYNNEI. V lost 3 bases and J lost 7, with 6 bases in between. The CDR3 has 11 residues. The CDR3 DNA sequence: TGTGCCAGCAGTGACCAGATTGAAGCTTTCTTT. Translating it yields CASSDQIEAFF.

This clonotype was seen only a few times. This sequence joins TRBV12-3 or TRBV12-4 and TRBJ2-3; tentatively, D is TRBD1 (5 bases). Trimming removed 5 bases at V and 3 bases at J, with 12 bases between. The CDR3 consists of 14 residues. Written as DNA, the CDR3 is TGTGCCAGCAGTCTTGTCCAGGGTACAGATACGCAGTATTTT. The encoded protein is CASSLVQGTDTQYF.